The present entry profiles one T cell receptor beta chain with its context. The data stem from a study of blood T cell repertoires in COVID-19. The CDR3 length is 17 residues. Germline CDR1 and CDR2: LGHNA and YNFKEQ. J lost 3 bases, V lost 0 bases, and 7 bases had no gene match. Original handling: Reference gene primer amplification gave estimated nucleated cell counts. The method was immunoSEQ multiplex PCR; TCRdb's version includes in-frame clones alone and lacks a portion of them. That table furnishes V, J and clone size, whereas the DNA furnished D and trimming. The data contain roughly 500,000 clones, about nine tenths of them singletons.

The gene calls are TRBV4-2 and TRBJ2-7; 11 positions match TRBD1. The receptor was derived from a woman aged 55-70 years who had recovered from COVID-19. The sequenced sample was PBMCs or T cells enriched from blood (not recorded which). In DNA, the CDR3 is TGTGCCAGCAGCCAAGATGGGGACAGGGGGTTGATCTACGAGCAGTACTTC. Its protein product is CASSQDGDRGLIYEQYF.